The next 32 T cell receptor beta chains were all read from a single sample in a study of blood T cell repertoires in COVID-19. Some clones are missing from TCRdb's copy, which holds only in-frame ones; the method was immunoSEQ multiplex PCR. The sample gives fewer than 250,000 clones, approximately 78% of which show up once; less than 11% is in the top ten. Material for sequencing was peripheral blood. Source of these receptors: a woman aged 80 or over with acute or convalescent COVID-19.

CDR3 coding DNA: TGTGCCAGTAGAGGGGGCGATGGGATGAACACTGAAGCTTTCTTT. Amino acid sequence: CASRGGDGMNTEAFF. This chain links TRBV19 with TRBJ1-1, with 7 bases that match TRBD1. In germline, CDR1 is LNHDA, CDR2 SQIVND (reference sequence). V lost 6 bases and J lost 0; bases outside the gene matches: 7. The CDR3 is 15 amino acids.

The gene calls are TRBV29-1 and TRBJ1-2; TRBD1 aligns across 8 bases. Germline V gene lookup returns CDR1 SQVTM and CDR2 ANQGSEA. This CDR3 comprises 14 residues. Unmatched junction bases numbered 7, after V lost 5 bases and J lost 2 bases. The CDR3: CSVTRTGQNYGYTF. The CDR3 DNA follows: TGCAGCGTTACCCGGACAGGGCAGAACTATGGCTACACCTTC.

This chain uses TRBV19 with TRBJ1-1; the D gene is possibly TRBD1 (6 bases). CDR3 length: 15 residues. Germline CDR1 and CDR2: LNHDA and SQIVND (reference sequence). Trimming cost V 4 bases and J 0 bases, with 12 bases left between them. The CDR3 reads CASSNSQGLNTEAFF. CDR3 nucleotide sequence: TGTGCCAGTAGTAACTCACAGGGATTGAACACTGAAGCTTTCTTT. Looking up the rest from reference TRBV19 and TRBJ1-1 gives the full variable domain: DGGITQSPKYLFRKEGQNVTLSCEQNLNHDAMYWYRQDPGQGLRLIYYSQIVNDFQKGDIAEGYSVSREKKESFPLTVTSAQKNPTAFYLCASSNSQGLNTEAFFGQGTRLTVV.

V gene TRBV6-5 combines with J gene TRBJ1-1, with 9 bases that match TRBD1. Germline CDR1 MNHEY, CDR2 SVGAGI. The V segment lost 6 bases and the J segment 4 bases; nucleotides outside the gene matches: 3. The CDR3 is 13 residues long. This chain's CDR3 is CASRPTGGTEAFF. The DNA of the CDR3 is TGTGCCAGCAGGCCGACAGGGGGCACTGAAGCTTTCTTT.

The chain links TRBV28 to TRBJ1-1, with unresolved D. Trimming cost V 3 bases and J 1 base, with 3 bases left between them. This CDR3 has 12 residues. CDR1 and CDR2 from the germline V gene are MDHEN and SYDVKM. The CDR3 coding sequence is TGTGCCAGCAGTTTGAGGAACACTGAAGCTTTCTTT. Protein product: CASSLRNTEAFF.

The chain has TRBV6-2 or TRBV6-3 and TRBJ1-4, with 8 bases identical to TRBD1. The CDR3 contains 16 residues. The germline V gene encodes CDR1 MNHEY and CDR2 SVGEGT. Losses at the gene ends were 4 bases for V and 0 bases for J; bases not matched to a gene: 4. The CDR3 DNA is TGTGCCAGCAGTTTTGACAGGGGTTCAACTAATGAAAAACTGTTTTTT. Its protein is CASSFDRGSTNEKLFF.

This clone occurred a few times. The rearrangement joins TRBV29-1 to TRBJ2-3, with TRBD2 matching over 15 bases. Germline CDR1 reads SQVTM; CDR2 reads ANQGSEA. The CDR3 contains 13 residues. J gave up 5 bases and V 7 bases, and 1 base lay outside the gene matches. The CDR3 reads CSGGLAGGDTQYF. Here the CDR3 DNA reads TGCAGCGGGGGACTAGCGGGGGGAGATACGCAGTATTTT.

This rearrangement joins TRBV10-1 to TRBJ1-5; 11 nucleotides match TRBD1. The CDR3 contains 17 residues. J gave up 6 bases and V 6 bases, and 13 bases lay outside the gene matches. Germline loops: CDR1 WNHNN, CDR2 SYGVQD (reference sequence). The CDR3 DNA is TGCGCCAGCAGCCCACCTTTGGACAGGGGGCACGGTCAGCCCCAGCATTTT. Protein: CASSPPLDRGHGQPQHF.

On this clone itself: Other DNA sequences in this specimen translate into the identical CDR3. The V gene is TRBV6-2 or TRBV6-3, the J gene TRBJ1-1; TRBD1 is a possible D gene (5 bases). This CDR3 is built from 14 residues. Trimming removed 0 bases from V and 1 base from J, with 6 bases in between. Looked up from germline, CDR1 is MNHEY and CDR2 is SVGEGT. The DNA for the CDR3 is TGTGCCAGCAGTTACTCGGGGGGGAACACTGAAGCTTTCTTT. The encoded protein is CASSYSGGNTEAFF.

V usage is TRBV12-3 or TRBV12-4 and J usage is TRBJ1-1; possible D gene TRBD1, 5 bases. V lost 6 bases to trimming and J lost 5 bases, with 7 bases between them. This CDR3 has 11 amino acids. CDR3 sequence: CASRGGTEAFF. The CDR3 DNA follows: TGTGCCAGCAGGGGGGGTACTGAAGCTTTCTTT.

The chain carries TRBV30 and TRBJ1-1, with D perhaps matching TRBD1 (5 bases). V lost 0 bases to trimming and J lost 3 bases, with 11 bases between them. Germline CDR1 and CDR2: GTSNPN and SVGIG (reference sequence). This CDR3 is 14 amino acids long. This chain's CDR3 is CAWSVGLGDTEAFF. CDR3 sequence (DNA): TGTGCCTGGAGTGTGGGTCTAGGGGACACTGAAGCTTTCTTT.

This chain joins TRBV27 and TRBJ1-2, with TRBD1 matching 7 bases. V was clipped by 6 bases and J by 0 bases; unmatched bases: 4. The CDR3 spans 14 residues. Germline V CDR1 and CDR2: MNHEY, SMNVEV (reference sequence). The CDR3 bases are TGTGCCAGCAGGCAGGACAGGACTAACTATGGCTACACCTTC. Its translation is CASRQDRTNYGYTF.

The V call is TRBV6-6, the J call TRBJ1-2, with D maybe TRBD1 (5 bases). V lost 6 bases to trimming and J lost 3 bases, with 11 bases between them. Germline CDR1 MNHNY, CDR2 SVGAGI (reference sequence). This CDR3 spans 13 amino acids. The CDR3 protein is CASSKQAYYGYTF. The DNA for the CDR3 is TGTGCCAGCAGCAAACAGGCTTACTATGGCTACACCTTC.

The rearrangement links TRBV7-2 to TRBJ2-7, with 7 bases fitting TRBD1. This CDR3 has 13 residues. Germline CDR1 and CDR2: SGHTA and FQGNSA. V shed 4 bases, J shed 5 bases, and the junction held 5 bases outside the gene matches. As DNA, the CDR3 is TGTGCCAGCAGCTCCCACAGGGGCAACGAGCAGTACTTC. Protein: CASSSHRGNEQYF.

This rearrangement joins TRBV21-1 to TRBJ2-3; no DNA check was done on the table's D call, TRBD2. TRBV21-1 is a listed pseudogene. This CDR3 is 13 amino acids long. CDR3 nucleotide sequence: TGTGCCAGCAGCTCGGACTATCCAGATACGCAGTATTTT. Protein: CASSSDYPDTQYF.

V usage is TRBV7-2 and J usage is TRBJ1-1, with D possibly being TRBD1 (6 bases). The CDR3 extends over 14 amino acids. CDR1 and CDR2 (germline): SGHTA, FQGNSA. Trimming pared 3 bases from V and 7 bases from J, leaving 15 bases between. Written as DNA, the CDR3 is TGTGCCAGCAGCTTTGACTGGACAGCGATTGAAGCTTTCTTT. It specifies CASSFDWTAIEAFF.

The chain uses TRBV19 and TRBJ1-1; D unclear. The CDR3 sequence is 13 residues long. V was clipped by 3 bases and J by 1 base, with 6 bases between them. The germline V gene has CDR1 LNHDA and CDR2 SQIVND (reference sequence). CDR3 in amino acids: CASSITENTEAFF. The CDR3 bases are TGTGCCAGTAGTATTACAGAGAACACTGAAGCTTTCTTT.

V gene TRBV2 combines with J gene TRBJ2-7; a possible D gene is TRBD1 (6 bases). Trimming pared 7 bases from V and 10 bases from J, leaving 14 bases between. This CDR3 region has 11 residues. Germline CDR1 and CDR2: SNHLY and FYNNEI. The CDR3 nucleotides are TGTGCCAGCACCAACACAGGGCATCAGTACTTC. Translation gives CASTNTGHQYF.

This clone was recorded only once. This chain links TRBV2 with TRBJ2-3; tentatively, D is TRBD2 (5 bases). CDR3 length: 14 residues. The V gene lost 5 bases and the J gene lost 2 bases, with 11 bases spanning the gap. The germline V gene has CDR1 SNHLY and CDR2 FYNNEI. The CDR3 sequence: CASSLLGATDTQYF. The CDR3 nucleotides are TGTGCCAGCAGTCTCTTGGGAGCCACAGATACGCAGTATTTT.

The rearrangement links TRBV4-1 to TRBJ1-5; no clear D. The germline V and J ends were trimmed by 3 bases and 6 bases, with 18 bases remaining between them. This CDR3 spans 16 amino acids. The germline V gene has CDR1 MGHRA and CDR2 YSYEKL. CDR3 DNA sequence: TGCGCCAGCAGCCACATTACTGAACCGGTCGGTCAGCCCCAGCATTTT. This sequence encodes CASSHITEPVGQPQHF.

This clone was found a few times. The CDR3 region is CASSLNGGGYNEQFF. The CDR3 nucleotides are TGTGCCAGCAGCTTAAATGGCGGGGGCTACAATGAGCAGTTCTTC. The chain is built from TRBV7-2 and TRBJ2-1; 7 bases agree with TRBD2. This CDR3 is built from 15 residues. Unmatched junction bases numbered 4, after V lost 2 bases and J lost 3 bases. Germline assignment: CDR1 SGHTA and CDR2 FQGNSA.

The chain joins TRBV27 to TRBJ1-2; a weak D match, TRBD1 (6 bases). Trimming stripped 2 bases from V and 8 bases from J, with 15 bases between. Germline V gives CDR1 MNHEY, CDR2 SMNVEV (reference sequence). The CDR3 runs 14 residues. CDR3 sequence reads: CASSLDRQYRGYTF. The CDR3 nucleotides are TGTGCCAGCAGTTTAGACAGGCAATATAGGGGCTACACCTTC.

This chain connects TRBV30 to TRBJ1-5; TRBD1 agrees at 10 bases. Germline V gives CDR1 GTSNPN, CDR2 SVGIG (reference sequence). The CDR3 is 15 residues long. V dropped 1 base and J dropped 6; count of bases not matched to a gene: 6. The CDR3 loop reads CAWSARTGGGQPQHF. In DNA, the CDR3 is TGTGCCTGGAGTGCAAGGACAGGGGGAGGTCAGCCCCAGCATTTT.

This clone was seen more than once but under ten times. The chain employs TRBV5-1 and TRBJ1-2; tentative D call: TRBD1 (5 bases). V was clipped by 2 bases and J by 1 base, with 12 bases between them. CDR3 length equals 15 residues. The V gene's germline CDR1 is SGHRS and CDR2 YFSETQ. The CDR3 spells CASSFSGGGNYGYTF. In DNA, the CDR3 is TGCGCCAGCAGCTTCAGCGGGGGTGGTAACTATGGCTACACCTTC.

The chain links TRBV6-5 to TRBJ2-7; 12 bases are shared with TRBD2. J was trimmed by 0 bases and V by 10 bases; bases with no gene match: 7. The germline CDR1 and CDR2 sequences are MNHEY and SVGAGI. The CDR3 contains 15 residues. The CDR3 coding sequence is TGTGCCACCACAACTAGCGGGGGGAGCTCCTACGAGCAGTACTTC. This sequence encodes CATTTSGGSSYEQYF.

The rearrangement joins TRBV27 to TRBJ1-2, with 8 bases aligning to TRBD1. J gave up 4 bases and V 3 bases, and 4 bases lay outside the gene matches. Germline V gene lookup returns CDR1 MNHEY and CDR2 SMNVEV (reference sequence). The CDR3 length is 14 residues. In DNA form, the CDR3 reads TGTGCCAGCAGTTTTCGACAGGGGTCCTATGGCTACACCTTC. Translation: CASSFRQGSYGYTF.

The J gene is TRBJ1-1, the V gene TRBV6-2 or TRBV6-3, with a tentative D call TRBD1 (5 bases). CDR3 size: 16 residues. V lost 6 bases, J lost 4 bases, and 21 bases lay in between. Germline lookup yields CDR1 MNHEY and CDR2 SVGEGT. CDR3 nucleotide sequence: TGTGCCAGCAGCCCCTGGGGTGGGGCACCTTCCACTGAAGCTTTCTTT. This codes for CASSPWGGAPSTEAFF.

In its sample, this clone was seen once. The DNA for the CDR3 is TGTGCCAGCAGCTTCAGCCAGGGGAGCCTGATCGTC. Amino acids: CASSFSQGSLIV. The chain employs TRBV7-6 and TRBJ2-7; possibly TRBD1 for D (6 bases). CDR1 and CDR2 (germline): SGHVS, FNYEAQ. The CDR3 extends over 12 amino acids.

This chain links TRBV5-5 with TRBJ1-5, with D perhaps TRBD1 (5 bases). Between the trimmed V and J ends, which lost 4 bases and 7 bases, there was a span of 12 bases. Per the germline V gene, CDR1 is SGHKS and CDR2 is YYEKEE (reference sequence). The CDR3 has 13 amino acids. The CDR3 bases are TGTGCCAGCAGCGGAGACAGCCAGCAGCCCCAGCATTTT. This gives the protein CASSGDSQQPQHF. The whole variable domain, remainder taken from reference TRBV5-5 and TRBJ1-5, is DAGVTQSPTHLIKTRGQQVTLRCSPISGHKSVSWYQQVLGQGPQFIFQYYEKEERGRGNFPDRFSARQFPNYSSELNVNALLLGDSALYLCASSGDSQQPQHFGDGTRLSIL.

The genes are TRBV28 and TRBJ2-3, with TRBD2 identical over 9 bases. The germline CDR1 and CDR2 sequences are MDHEN and SYDVKM. The CDR3 has 17 amino acids. The V segment lost 6 bases and the J segment 6 bases; nucleotides outside the gene matches: 16. CDR3 region: CASRPGTSFTQADTQYF. The DNA of the CDR3 is TGTGCCAGCAGACCCGGGACTAGCTTCACTCAAGCGGATACGCAGTATTTT.

The CDR3 protein is CASSWTGKNTEAFF. CDR3 coding DNA: TGTGCCAGCAGTTGGACAGGGAAGAACACTGAAGCTTTCTTT. The chain has TRBV6-2 or TRBV6-3 and TRBJ1-1; TRBD1 matches 8 bases. There are 14 residues in the CDR3. The germline gives CDR1 MNHEY, CDR2 SVGEGT. Trimming removed 4 bases from V and 1 base from J; junction bases left unmatched: 2.

The chain couples TRBV5-6 to TRBJ2-5, with 7 bases matching TRBD1. This CDR3 is built from 15 residues. Germline-derived CDR1 and CDR2 are SGHDT and YYEEEE. V lost 4 bases, J lost 1 base, and 7 bases stayed unmatched. The CDR3 is CASSRRTGFQETQYF. CDR3 in DNA: TGTGCCAGCAGCAGAAGGACAGGCTTCCAAGAGACCCAGTACTTC.